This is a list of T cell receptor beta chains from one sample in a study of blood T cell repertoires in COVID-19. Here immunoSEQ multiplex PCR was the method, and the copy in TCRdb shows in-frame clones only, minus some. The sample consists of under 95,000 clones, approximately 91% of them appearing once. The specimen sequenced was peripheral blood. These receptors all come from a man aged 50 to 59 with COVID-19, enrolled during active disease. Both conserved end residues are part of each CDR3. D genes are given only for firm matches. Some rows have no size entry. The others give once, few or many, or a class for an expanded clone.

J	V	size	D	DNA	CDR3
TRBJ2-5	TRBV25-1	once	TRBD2	TGTGCCAGCAGTGAATATGAACTAGCGGGAGTGGGAGAGACCCAGTACTTC	CASSEYELAGVGETQYF
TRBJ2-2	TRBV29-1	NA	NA	TGCAGCGTTGCCACAGGCGGCACCGGGGAGCTGTTTTTT	CSVATGGTGELFF
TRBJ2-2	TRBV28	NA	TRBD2	TGTGCCAGCAGTTCCGGGACTAGCGGGAGGGCGTCCGGGGAGCTGTTTTTT	CASSSGTSGRASGELFF
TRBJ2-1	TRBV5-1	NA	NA	TGCGCCAGCAGCCCTGGGCCCCCTTACAATGAGCAGTTCTTC	CASSPGPPYNEQFF
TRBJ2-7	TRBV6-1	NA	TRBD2	TGTGCCAGCAGTGAAGGGGGTCCGGGACTAGCGGACCCCTACGAGCAGTACTTC	CASSEGGPGLADPYEQYF
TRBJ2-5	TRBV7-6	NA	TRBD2	TGTGCCAGCAGCTTAGGAGGCGGGGGAAAAGAGACCCAGTACTTC	CASSLGGGGKETQYF
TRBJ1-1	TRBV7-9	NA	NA	TGTGCCAGCACCCCAGGAGGTAGCCCCGTCGAAGCTTTCTTT	CASTPGGSPVEAFF
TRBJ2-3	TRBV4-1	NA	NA	TGCGCCAGCAGCCAAGTGCTCTCGCGGGATACGCAGTATTTT	CASSQVLSRDTQYF
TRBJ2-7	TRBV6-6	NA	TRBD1	TGTGCCAGCAGTTCGACAGGGTGGCCCTACGAGCAGTACTTC	CASSSTGWPYEQYF
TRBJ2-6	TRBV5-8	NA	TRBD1	TGTGCCAGCAAAGACCCCGGCAGGGGGCTCCCAGGCTCTGGGGCCAACGTCCTGACTTTC	CASKDPGRGLPGSGANVLTF
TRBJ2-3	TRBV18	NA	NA	TGTGCCAGCTCCATGTTCGATACGCAGTATTTT	CASSMFDTQYF
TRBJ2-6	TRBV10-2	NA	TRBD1	TGCGCCAGCAATCCGGGACAGGGGGCCTCTGGGGCCAACGTCCTGACTTTC	CASNPGQGASGANVLTF
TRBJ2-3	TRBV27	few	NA	TGTGCCAGCAGTCCGAGCAGACTCACAGATACGCAGTATTTT	CASSPSRLTDTQYF
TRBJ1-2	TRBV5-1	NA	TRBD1	TGCGCCAGCAGCTCGAAAGTACTACGGGACAGGGAGGATGGCTACACCTTC	CASSSKVLRDREDGYTF
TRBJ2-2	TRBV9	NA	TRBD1	TGTGCCAGCACCTGGACAGGGTTGGGGGGGGAGCTGTTTTTT	CASTWTGLGGELFF
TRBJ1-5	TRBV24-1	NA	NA	TGTGCCACCAGTGATCTAGAGGGGGGCAATCAGCCCCAGCATTTT	CATSDLEGGNQPQHF
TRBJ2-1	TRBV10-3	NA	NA	TGTGCCAACTCCCAGGGGCCGGGTGAGCAGTTCTTC	CANSQGPGEQFF
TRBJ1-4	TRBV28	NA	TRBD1	TGTGCCAGCAGGTCGGCGGACAGGGTTAATGAAAAACTGTTTTTT	CASRSADRVNEKLFF
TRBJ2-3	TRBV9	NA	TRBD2	TGTGCCAGCAGCGGTCAAGGGACAGCGACTAGCGGGTACACAGATACGCAGTATTTT	CASSGQGTATSGYTDTQYF
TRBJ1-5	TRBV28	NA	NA	TGTGCCAGCAGCCCAAACAATCAGCCCCAGCATTTT	CASSPNNQPQHF
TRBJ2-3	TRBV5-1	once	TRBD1	TGCGCCAGCAGCGTACAGGGGGCTGAGGATACGCAGTATTTT	CASSVQGAEDTQYF
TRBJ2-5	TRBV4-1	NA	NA	TGCGCCAGCAGCCAAGCAGGAGGTACGACCCAGTACTTC	CASSQAGGTTQYF
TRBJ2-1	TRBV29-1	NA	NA	TGCAGCGCCGAAACAGGGATTAATGAGCAGTTCTTC	CSAETGINEQFF
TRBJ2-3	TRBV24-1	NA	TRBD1	TGTGCCACCAGTGATGTGGGACAGCTCTCGAGCACAGATACGCAGTATTTT	CATSDVGQLSSTDTQYF
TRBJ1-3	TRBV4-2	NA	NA	TGTGCCAGCAGCCCTCAGATGGGGGCGGGAAACACCATATATTTT	CASSPQMGAGNTIYF
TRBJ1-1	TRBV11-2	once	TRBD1	TGTGCCAGCGGGACAGGGCCGCCAAACACTGAAGCTTTCTTT	CASGTGPPNTEAFF
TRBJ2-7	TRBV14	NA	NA	TGTGCCAGCATCCGGGTCCCGACAGACTACGAGCAGTACTTC	CASIRVPTDYEQYF
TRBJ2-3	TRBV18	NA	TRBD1	TGTGCCAGCTCAAAGGACAGGGGTACAGATACGCAGTATTTT	CASSKDRGTDTQYF
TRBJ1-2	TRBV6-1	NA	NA	TGTGCCAGCAGTGAAGCTCCCGGTAACTATGGCTACACCTTC	CASSEAPGNYGYTF
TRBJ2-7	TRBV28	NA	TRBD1	TGTGCCAGCAGTTTATCCCACAGGGGCTACGAGCAGTACTTC	CASSLSHRGYEQYF
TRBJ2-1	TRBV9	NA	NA	TGTGCCAGCAACCTTCCCGGAGGGGGCATCAGGAATGAGCAGTTCTTC	CASNLPGGGIRNEQFF